This TCR beta chain was observed in a study of blood T cells in healthy people across ages. Whole-study findings and limits: Since the PBMCs were unsorted, naive and antigen-experienced cells could not be conclusively compared. Naive T cell percentage and TCR beta diversity correlated strongly. Unknown CMV status may confound age-related changes in expanded clones.

Combining a sample-barcoded 5' primer with a J-beta primer mix, a second PCR ran for roughly 7 to 11 cycles. TCRdb passed the 5' RACE reads through MiXCR, listing each CDR3 protein once. The data show around 1,000,000 distinct CDR3 sequences, more than 30% seen once. With regard to this clonotype: The antigen is not known.

There are 11 residues in the CDR3. Germline values: CDR1 SNHLY, CDR2 FYNNEI. They isolated at least 6 million PBMCs from each sample. The receptor comes from a man aged 18 to 35 in good health. The rearrangement uses TRBV2 and TRBJ2-1, with TRBD1 matching 7 bases. The sequenced sample consisted of blood. Here the CDR3 reads CAGTEDNEQFF. The CDR3, as DNA: TGTGCGGGGACAGAAGACAATGAGCAGTTCTTC.